This T cell receptor beta chain is drawn from a study of T cell repertoires in cytomegalovirus infection. Study in general: As its CMV epitopes, the study selected recently identified HLA-C-restricted and well-studied HLA-B-restricted targets. Matching HLA type and CMV infection were both indicated by public TCR beta signatures.

MiXCR, applied by TCRdb to the reads, yields one record per CDR3 protein. Among some 110,000 distinct CDR3 sequences listed, more than 25% were seen once. Germline lookup yields CDR1 SGHVS and CDR2 FNYEAQ. This CDR3 comprises 15 residues. The V gene lost 4 bases and the J gene lost 4 bases, with 14 bases spanning the gap. Turning to this clonotype: Antigen: not known.

This TCR was sampled from a human donor in good health (CMV status not recorded). Some clones in this sample may be carry-over from other donors' samples. The material sequenced was CD8+ T cells from cultured PBMCs, taken from culture after CMV antigen stimulation. The rearrangement uses TRBV7-6 and TRBJ1-5; TRBD1 is a possible D gene (6 bases). In nucleotides, the CDR3 is TGTGCCAGCAGCTCGGCGACAGGTGCTAATCAGCCCCAGCATTTT. Its protein is CASSSATGANQPQHF.